The 2 T cell receptor beta chains below come from one sample, sequenced in a study of blood T cell repertoires in COVID-19 (dated by TCRdb to 2020 to 2022). Receptor libraries were prepared by the immunoSEQ multiplex PCR assay. Held by TCRdb, this immuneACCESS table contains in-frame sequences only and omits some clones. Under half of the omission traces to an unresolved V gene where checked; the cause of the rest is unknown. This sample has roughly 150,000 clones in its table, and roughly 88% of those were observed once. Jointly, the top ten make up around 7% of the sample. The sequenced sample consisted of peripheral blood. All receptors come from a man older than 75 with COVID-19, enrolled during active disease.

The CDR3 DNA reads TGTGCCAGCTCACCAGCAGGCGGGGGAAACACCATATATTTT. Residues: CASSPAGGGNTIYF. This rearrangement joins TRBV18 to TRBJ1-3; D gene unclear. Trimming cost V 2 bases and J 4 bases, with 9 bases left between them. The CDR3 spans 14 residues. From germline, CDR1 is KGHSH and CDR2 LQKENI.

J is TRBJ1-2 and V is TRBV6-2 or TRBV6-3, with a tentative D call TRBD1 (5 bases). The V gene lost 6 bases and the J gene lost 8 bases, with 19 bases spanning the gap. This CDR3 spans 14 amino acids. Looked up from germline, CDR1 is MNHEY and CDR2 is SVGEGT. The CDR3 nucleotides are TGTGCCAGCAGCTTCGTCGCATCGGGGGTAGGCTACACCTTC. As protein: CASSFVASGVGYTF.